A selection of T cell receptor beta chains follows, all from one sample in a study of metastatic and nonmetastatic thyroid tumors. TCRdb re-clonotyped the PCR reads via MiXCR. The data contain about 40,000 clones, roughly 10% of them singletons. Sequences were obtained from blood. The receptors derive from a female donor with papillary thyroid cancer or a benign thyroid nodule (not recorded which). Some clones in this sample may be carry-over from other donors' samples. Both conserved end residues are part of each CDR3. A D gene is named only where the DNA matches it firmly. Clone sizes are given selectively: once, few, many, or a class where the clone is expanded.

D gene,V gene,J gene,clone size,CDR3 protein,CDR3 DNA
TRBD1,TRBV19,TRBJ1-1,large,CASRNRGANTEAFF,TGTGCCAGCCGAAACAGGGGCGCCAACACTGAAGCTTTCTTT
TRBD1,TRBV5-1,TRBJ1-2,.,CASSTDRGHGYTF,TGCGCCAGCAGCACCGACAGGGGGCATGGCTACACCTTC
.,TRBV7-2,TRBJ2-7,many,CASSLERESYEQYF,TGTGCCAGCAGCTTAGAACGGGAGTCCTACGAGCAGTACTTC
TRBD2,TRBV20-1,TRBJ2-5,.,CSAVSGGLKTQYF,TGCAGTGCTGTTAGCGGGGGGTTGAAGACCCAGTACTTC
.,TRBV7-8,TRBJ2-5,many,CASSLGWESVETQYF,TGTGCCAGCAGCTTAGGGTGGGAGAGCGTAGAGACCCAGTACTTC
.,TRBV7-8,TRBJ2-2,many,CASSLGRRGSGELFF,TGTGCCAGCAGCTTAGGACGTCGAGGCTCCGGGGAGCTGTTTTTT
.,TRBV5-6,TRBJ2-4,few,CASSLEFHKQIKNIQYF,TGTGCCAGCAGCTTGGAATTTCACAAACAGATCAAAAACATTCAGTACTTC
.,TRBV29-1,TRBJ2-3,many,CSVRDSRTDTQYF,TGCAGCGTTCGTGACAGTCGCACAGATACGCAGTATTTT
.,TRBV20-1,TRBJ1-4,many,CSARAIRANEKLFF,TGCAGTGCTAGAGCCATCAGGGCTAATGAAAAACTGTTTTTT
.,TRBV5-1,TRBJ1-6,many,CASSLEVGTDHSPLHF,TGCGCCAGCAGCTTGGAAGTCGGGACGGACCATTCACCCCTCCACTTT
TRBD2,TRBV28,TRBJ2-1,many,CASSFKVSGSSSYNEQFF,TGTGCCAGCAGTTTTAAGGTTAGCGGGTCCAGCTCCTACAATGAGCAGTTCTTC
TRBD2,TRBV5-1,TRBJ2-7,.,CASSLVGTSGALREF,TGCGCCAGCAGCTTGGTTGGAACTAGCGGGGCGCTTCGAGAATTC
.,TRBV4-1,TRBJ2-2,many,CASSYPGGARTGELFF,TGCGCCAGCAGCTACCCAGGGGGGGCGCGGACCGGGGAGCTGTTTTTT
.,TRBV20-1,TRBJ2-3,many,CSARRRRLSSTDTQYF,TGCAGTGCTCGCCGACGTCGCCTATCTAGCACAGATACGCAGTATTTT
TRBD1,TRBV5-1,TRBJ2-7,many,CASGDRERNLWYF,TGCGCCAGCGGGGACAGGGAGCGCAACCTATGGTACTTC
TRBD2,TRBV11-2,TRBJ2-1,many,CASSLDRLAWNEQFF,TGTGCCAGCAGCCTCGACCGACTAGCGTGGAATGAGCAGTTCTTC
TRBD2,TRBV6-4,TRBJ2-2,many,CASSVRAGPGPGELFF,TGTGCCAGCAGTGTGAGAGCGGGACCGGGGCCCGGGGAGCTGTTTTTT
TRBD2,TRBV30,TRBJ2-7,many,CAWGERGTPGRYF,TGTGCCTGGGGAGAGCGGGGGACCCCAGGGCGGTACTTC
TRBD2,TRBV30,TRBJ2-3,many,CAWNPGGLDTQYF,TGTGCCTGGAACCCGGGAGGGTTAGATACGCAGTATTTT
.,TRBV30,TRBJ1-2,many,CAWSGGWGPDYGYTF,TGTGCCTGGAGTGGCGGATGGGGGCCCGACTATGGCTACACCTTC
.,TRBV6-1,TRBJ1-5,few,CARLKGFGQPQHF,TGTGCCAGATTAAAAGGGTTCGGGCAGCCCCAGCATTTT
.,TRBV2,TRBJ1-5,many,CASGGRVSNQPQHF,TGTGCCAGTGGGGGACGGGTGAGCAATCAGCCCCAGCATTTT
.,TRBV13,TRBJ1-1,medium-sized,CASSTLNTEAFF,TGTGCCAGCAGCACGCTCAACACTGAAGCTTTCTTT